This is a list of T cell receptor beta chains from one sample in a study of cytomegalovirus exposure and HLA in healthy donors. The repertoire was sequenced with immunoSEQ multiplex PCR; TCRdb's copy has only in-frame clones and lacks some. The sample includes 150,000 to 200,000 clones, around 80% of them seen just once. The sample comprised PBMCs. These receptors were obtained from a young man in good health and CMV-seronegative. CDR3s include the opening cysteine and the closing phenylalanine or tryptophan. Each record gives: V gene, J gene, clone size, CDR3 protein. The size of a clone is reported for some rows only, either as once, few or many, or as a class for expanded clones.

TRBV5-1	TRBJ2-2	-	CASSITVSGELFF
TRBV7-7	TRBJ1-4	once	CASSFPGNEKLFF
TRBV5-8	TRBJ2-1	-	CASSPPEGAKHNEQFF
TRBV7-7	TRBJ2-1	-	CASSLAYLGQAGLHEQFF
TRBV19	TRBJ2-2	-	CASKGVWNRGPTNTGELFF
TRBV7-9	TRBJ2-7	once	CASSTTGARDEQYF
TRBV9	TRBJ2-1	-	CASSVFPYNEQFF
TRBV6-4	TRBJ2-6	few	CASSDSTSGANVLTF
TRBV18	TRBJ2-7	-	CASFGTPSEQYF
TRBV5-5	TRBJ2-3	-	CASSFLSGRDTDTQYF
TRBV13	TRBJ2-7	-	CASSLGSGRQHEQYF
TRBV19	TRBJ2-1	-	CASTPSGGFYNEQFF
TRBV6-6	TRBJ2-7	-	CASRTGQGFYEQYF
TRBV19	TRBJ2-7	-	CASSPRGGPYEQYF
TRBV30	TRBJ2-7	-	CAWSVGLAGVEQYF
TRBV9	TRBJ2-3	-	CASSGGTARTDTQYF
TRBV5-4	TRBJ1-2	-	CASRTSKRNYGYTF
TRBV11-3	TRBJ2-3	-	CASSLERTESTDTQYF
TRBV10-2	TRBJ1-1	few	CASSVSREGTEAFF
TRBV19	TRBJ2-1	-	CASTTGQLVNEQFF
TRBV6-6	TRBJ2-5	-	CASSYFRGTGKETQYF
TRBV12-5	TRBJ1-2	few	CASGLVLGTGNYGYTF
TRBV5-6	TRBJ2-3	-	CASSPTSGTQYF